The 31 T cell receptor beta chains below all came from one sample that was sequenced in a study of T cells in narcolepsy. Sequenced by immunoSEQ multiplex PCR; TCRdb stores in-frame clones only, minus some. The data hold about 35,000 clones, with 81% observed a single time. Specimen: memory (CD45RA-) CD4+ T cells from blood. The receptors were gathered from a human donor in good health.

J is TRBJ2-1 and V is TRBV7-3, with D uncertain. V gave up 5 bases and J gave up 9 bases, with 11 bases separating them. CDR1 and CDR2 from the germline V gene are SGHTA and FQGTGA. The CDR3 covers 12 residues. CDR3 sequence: CASSTQKGEQFF. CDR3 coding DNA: TGTGCCAGCAGCACCCAAAAAGGTGAGCAGTTCTTC.

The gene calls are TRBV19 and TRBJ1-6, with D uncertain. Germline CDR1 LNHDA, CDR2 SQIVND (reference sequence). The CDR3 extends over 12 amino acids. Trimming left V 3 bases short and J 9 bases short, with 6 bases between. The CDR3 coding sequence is TGTGCCAGTAGTATCCGGGGTTCACCCCTCCACTTT. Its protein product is CASSIRGSPLHF.

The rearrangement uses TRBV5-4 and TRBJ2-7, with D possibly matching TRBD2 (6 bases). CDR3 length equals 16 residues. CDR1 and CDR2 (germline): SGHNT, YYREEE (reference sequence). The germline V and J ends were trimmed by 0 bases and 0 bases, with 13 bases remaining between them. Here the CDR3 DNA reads TGTGCCAGCAGCTTGGGCCTCGGGAGAGACTCCTACGAGCAGTACTTC. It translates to CASSLGLGRDSYEQYF.

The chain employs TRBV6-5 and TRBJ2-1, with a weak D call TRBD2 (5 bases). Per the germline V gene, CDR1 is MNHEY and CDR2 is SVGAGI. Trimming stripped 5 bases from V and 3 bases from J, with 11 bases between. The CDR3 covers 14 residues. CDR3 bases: TGTGCCAGCAGTGGAGGACTTCTCTACAATGAGCAGTTCTTC. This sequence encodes CASSGGLLYNEQFF.

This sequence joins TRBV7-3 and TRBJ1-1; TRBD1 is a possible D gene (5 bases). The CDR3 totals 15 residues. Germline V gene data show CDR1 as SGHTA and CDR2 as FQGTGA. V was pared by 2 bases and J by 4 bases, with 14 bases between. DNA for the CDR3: TGTGCCAGCAGCTTAGATGGGGCCTTGAGCACTGAAGCTTTCTTT. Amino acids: CASSLDGALSTEAFF.

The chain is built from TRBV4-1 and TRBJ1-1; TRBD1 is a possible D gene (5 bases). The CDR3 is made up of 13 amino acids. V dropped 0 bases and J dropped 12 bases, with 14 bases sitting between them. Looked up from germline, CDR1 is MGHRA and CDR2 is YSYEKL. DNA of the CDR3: TGCGCCAGCAGCCAAGAGGGGACCCTCGGATCTTTCTTT. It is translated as CASSQEGTLGSFF.

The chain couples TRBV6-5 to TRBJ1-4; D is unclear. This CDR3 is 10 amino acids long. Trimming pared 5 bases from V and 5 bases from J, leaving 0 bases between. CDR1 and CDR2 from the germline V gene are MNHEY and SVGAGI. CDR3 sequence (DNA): TGTGCCAGCAGTAATGAAAAACTGTTTTTT. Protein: CASSNEKLFF.

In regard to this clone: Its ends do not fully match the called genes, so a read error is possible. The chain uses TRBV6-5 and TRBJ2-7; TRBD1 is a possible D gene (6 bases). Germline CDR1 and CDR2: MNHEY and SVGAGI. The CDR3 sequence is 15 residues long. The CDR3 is CASTPGQGRLYGQYF. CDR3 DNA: TGTGCCAGCACCCCGGGCCAGGGGAGACTCTACGGGCAGTACTTC.

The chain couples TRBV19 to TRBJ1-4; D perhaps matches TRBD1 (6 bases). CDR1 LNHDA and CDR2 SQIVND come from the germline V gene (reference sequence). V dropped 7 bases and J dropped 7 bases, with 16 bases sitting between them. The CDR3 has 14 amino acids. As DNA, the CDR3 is TGTGCCAGTACCAACAGGGCTAGGGTTGAAAAACTGTTTTTT. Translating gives CASTNRARVEKLFF.

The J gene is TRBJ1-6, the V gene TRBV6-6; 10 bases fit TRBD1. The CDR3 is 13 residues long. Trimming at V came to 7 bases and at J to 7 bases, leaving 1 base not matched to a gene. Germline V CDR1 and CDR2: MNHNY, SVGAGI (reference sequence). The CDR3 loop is CASTGQGNSPLHF. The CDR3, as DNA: TGTGCCAGCACGGGACAGGGGAATTCACCCCTCCACTTT.

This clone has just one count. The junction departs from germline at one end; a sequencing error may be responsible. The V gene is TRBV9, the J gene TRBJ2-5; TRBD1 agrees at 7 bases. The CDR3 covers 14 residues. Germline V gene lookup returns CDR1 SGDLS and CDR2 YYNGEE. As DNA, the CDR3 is TGTGCCAGCAGCGTTGGGGGACAGCTAGAGCCCCAGTACTTC. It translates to CASSVGGQLEPQYF.

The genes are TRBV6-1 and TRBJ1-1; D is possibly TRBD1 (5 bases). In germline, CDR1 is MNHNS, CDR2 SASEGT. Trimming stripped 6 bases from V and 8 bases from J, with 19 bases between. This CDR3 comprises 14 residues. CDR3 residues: CASRPFSGVWEAFF. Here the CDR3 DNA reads TGTGCCAGCAGACCCTTCTCGGGGGTGTGGGAAGCTTTCTTT.

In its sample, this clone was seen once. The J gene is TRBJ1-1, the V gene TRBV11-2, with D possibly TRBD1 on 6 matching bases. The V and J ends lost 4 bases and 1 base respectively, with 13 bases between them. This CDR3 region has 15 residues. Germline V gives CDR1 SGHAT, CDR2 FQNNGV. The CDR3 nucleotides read TGTGCCAGCAGCTCTCAGACAGGCCGGAACACTGAAGCTTTCTTT. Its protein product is CASSSQTGRNTEAFF. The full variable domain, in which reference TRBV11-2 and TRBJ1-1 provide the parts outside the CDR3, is EAGVAQSPRYKIIEKRQSVAFWCNPISGHATLYWYQQILGQGPKLLIQFQNNGVVDDSQLPKDRFSAERLKGVDSTLKIQPAKLEDSAVYLCASSSQTGRNTEAFFGQGTRLTVV.

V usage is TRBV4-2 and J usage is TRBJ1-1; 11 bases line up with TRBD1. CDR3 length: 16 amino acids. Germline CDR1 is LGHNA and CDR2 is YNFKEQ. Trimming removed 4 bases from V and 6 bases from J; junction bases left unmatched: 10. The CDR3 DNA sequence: TGTGCCAGCAGCCGGAAACCGGGACAGGGGGTTCCTGAAGCTTTCTTT. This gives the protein CASSRKPGQGVPEAFF.

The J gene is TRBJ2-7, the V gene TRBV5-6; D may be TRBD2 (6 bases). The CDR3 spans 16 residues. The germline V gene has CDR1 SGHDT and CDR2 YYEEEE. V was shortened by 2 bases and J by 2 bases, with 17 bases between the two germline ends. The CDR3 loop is CASSLRSGGITYEQYF. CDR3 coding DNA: TGTGCCAGCAGCTTAAGATCCGGGGGAATTACCTACGAGCAGTACTTC.

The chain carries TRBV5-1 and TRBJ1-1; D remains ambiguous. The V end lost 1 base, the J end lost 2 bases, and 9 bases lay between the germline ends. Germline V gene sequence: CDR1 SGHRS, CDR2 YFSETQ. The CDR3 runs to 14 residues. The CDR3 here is CASSLSRRNTEAFF. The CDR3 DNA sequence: TGCGCCAGCAGCTTGAGCAGACGAAACACTGAAGCTTTCTTT. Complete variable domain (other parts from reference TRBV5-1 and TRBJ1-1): KAGVTQTPRYLIKTRGQQVTLSCSPISGHRSVSWYQQTPGQGLQFLFEYFSETQRNKGNFPGRFSGRQFSNSRSEMNVSTLELGDSALYLCASSLSRRNTEAFFGQGTRLTVV.

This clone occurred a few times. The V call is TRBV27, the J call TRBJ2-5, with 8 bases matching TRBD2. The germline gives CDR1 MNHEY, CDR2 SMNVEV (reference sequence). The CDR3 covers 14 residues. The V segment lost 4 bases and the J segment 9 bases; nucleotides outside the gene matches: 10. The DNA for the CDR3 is TGTGCCAGCAGTTACGACCGGGGGGGCCAGGCCCAGTACTTC. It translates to CASSYDRGGQAQYF.

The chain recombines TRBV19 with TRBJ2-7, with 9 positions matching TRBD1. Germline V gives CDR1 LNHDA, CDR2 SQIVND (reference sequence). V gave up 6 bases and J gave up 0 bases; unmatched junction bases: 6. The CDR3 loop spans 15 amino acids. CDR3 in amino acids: CASRMGQGTSYEQYF. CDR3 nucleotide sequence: TGTGCCAGTAGAATGGGACAGGGCACCTCCTACGAGCAGTACTTC.

The CDR3, as DNA: TGTGCCAGCAGTCAGGGCCTCTCCTACGAGCAGTACTTC. It yields the protein CASSQGLSYEQYF. This chain uses TRBV27 with TRBJ2-7; D perhaps matches TRBD1 (5 bases). V gave up 5 bases and J gave up 0 bases, with 8 bases separating them. This CDR3 region has 13 residues. Germline CDR1 MNHEY, CDR2 SMNVEV (reference sequence).

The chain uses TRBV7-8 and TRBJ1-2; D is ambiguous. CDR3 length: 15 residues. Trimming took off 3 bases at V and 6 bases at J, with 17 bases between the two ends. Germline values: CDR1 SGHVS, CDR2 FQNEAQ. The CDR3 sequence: CASSLAGYPLHGYTF. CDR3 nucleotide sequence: TGTGCCAGCAGCTTGGCGGGGTACCCCCTACATGGCTACACCTTC.

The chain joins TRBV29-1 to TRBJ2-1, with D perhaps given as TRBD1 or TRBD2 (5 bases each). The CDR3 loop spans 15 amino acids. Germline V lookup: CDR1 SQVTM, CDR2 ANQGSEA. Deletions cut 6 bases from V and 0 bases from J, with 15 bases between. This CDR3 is CSVFGGNYSYNEQFF. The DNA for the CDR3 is TGCAGCGTGTTTGGGGGTAATTACTCCTACAATGAGCAGTTCTTC.

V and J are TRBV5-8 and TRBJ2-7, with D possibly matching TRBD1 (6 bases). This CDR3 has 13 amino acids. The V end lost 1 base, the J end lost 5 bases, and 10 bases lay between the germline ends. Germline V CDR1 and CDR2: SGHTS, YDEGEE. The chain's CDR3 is CASSLTGYHEQYF. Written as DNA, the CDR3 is TGTGCCAGCAGCTTGACAGGGTACCACGAGCAGTACTTC.

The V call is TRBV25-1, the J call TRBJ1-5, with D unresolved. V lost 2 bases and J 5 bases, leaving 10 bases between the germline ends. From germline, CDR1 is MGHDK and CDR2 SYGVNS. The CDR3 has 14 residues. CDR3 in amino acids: CASSEGPGDQPQHF. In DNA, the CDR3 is TGTGCCAGCAGTGAAGGGCCTGGCGATCAGCCCCAGCATTTT.

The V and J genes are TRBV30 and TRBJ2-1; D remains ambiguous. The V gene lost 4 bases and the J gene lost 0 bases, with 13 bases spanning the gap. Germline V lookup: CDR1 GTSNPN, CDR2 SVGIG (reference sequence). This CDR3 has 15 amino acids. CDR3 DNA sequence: TGTGCCTGGAATGGCCACCCTCGCTCCTACAATGAGCAGTTCTTC. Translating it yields CAWNGHPRSYNEQFF.

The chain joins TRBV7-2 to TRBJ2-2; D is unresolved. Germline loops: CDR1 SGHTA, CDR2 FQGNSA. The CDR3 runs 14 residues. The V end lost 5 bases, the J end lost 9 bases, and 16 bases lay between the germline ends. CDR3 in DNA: TGTGCCAGCAGCCCTCCGAGGAGTTACAGGGAGCTGTTTTTT. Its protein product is CASSPPRSYRELFF.

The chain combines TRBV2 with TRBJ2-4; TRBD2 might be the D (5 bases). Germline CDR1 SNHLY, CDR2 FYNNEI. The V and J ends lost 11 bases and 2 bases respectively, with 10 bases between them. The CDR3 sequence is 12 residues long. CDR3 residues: CALGLSKNIQYF. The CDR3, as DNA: TGTGCCCTTGGACTTTCCAAAAACATTCAGTACTTC.

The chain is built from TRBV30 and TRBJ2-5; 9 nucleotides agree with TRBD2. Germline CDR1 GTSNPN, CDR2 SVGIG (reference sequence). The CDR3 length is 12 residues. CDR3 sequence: CALGLAVETQYF. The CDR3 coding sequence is TGTGCGCTGGGACTAGCAGTGGAGACCCAGTACTTC. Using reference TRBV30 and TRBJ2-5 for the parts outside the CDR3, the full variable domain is SQTIHQWPATLVQPVGSPLSLECTVEGTSNPNLYWYRQAAGRGLQLLFYSVGIGQISSEVPQNLSASRPQDRQFILSSKKLLLSDSGFYLCALGLAVETQYFGPGTRLLVL.

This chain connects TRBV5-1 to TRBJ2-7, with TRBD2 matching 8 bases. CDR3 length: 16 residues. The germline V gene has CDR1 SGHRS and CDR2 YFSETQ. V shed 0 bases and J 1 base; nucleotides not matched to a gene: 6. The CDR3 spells CASSLGPAGVSYEQYF. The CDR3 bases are TGCGCCAGCAGCTTGGGACCAGCGGGAGTTTCCTACGAGCAGTACTTC.

This chain's CDR3 is CASSSGGRSLLRTDTQYF. As DNA, the CDR3 is TGTGCCAGCAGCTCCGGTGGCAGGTCCCTACTACGCACAGATACGCAGTATTTT. The chain carries TRBV7-8 and TRBJ2-3; D not resolved. This CDR3 region has 18 residues. Looked up from germline, CDR1 is SGHVS and CDR2 is FQNEAQ. V lost 4 bases and J 1 base, leaving 21 bases between the germline ends.

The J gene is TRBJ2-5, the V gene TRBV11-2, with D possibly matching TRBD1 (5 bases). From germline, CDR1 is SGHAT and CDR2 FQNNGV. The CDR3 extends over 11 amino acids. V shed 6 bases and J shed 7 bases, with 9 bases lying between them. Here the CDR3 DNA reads TGTGCCAGCAGGAATAGGGGGACCCAGTACTTC. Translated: CASRNRGTQYF.

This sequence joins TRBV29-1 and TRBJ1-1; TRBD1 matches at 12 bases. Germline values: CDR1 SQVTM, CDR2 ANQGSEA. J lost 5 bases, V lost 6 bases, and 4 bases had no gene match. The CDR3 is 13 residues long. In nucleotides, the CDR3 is TGCAGCGTCGGGGACAGGGGGCAGACTGAAGCTTTCTTT. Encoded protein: CSVGDRGQTEAFF.